Following are 18 T cell receptor beta chains from one sample sequenced in a study. TCRdb called the 5' RACE reads again in MiXCR, with one record for every CDR3 protein. In the table there are approximately 40,000 distinct CDR3 sequences, under 20% of which are singletons. The sample taken for sequencing was naive CD4+ T cells sorted from a lymph node. Subset given: naive CD4+ T cells, CD4+CD45RA+CD25-. The receptors stem from a female donor with breast cancer.

The rearrangement uses TRBV2 and TRBJ1-6; D not certain. Germline CDR1 SNHLY, CDR2 FYNNEI. V was trimmed by 5 bases and J by 10 bases, leaving 12 bases between them. The CDR3 totals 13 residues. The DNA for the CDR3 is TGTGCCAGCAGTCGAGAGGAACTCTCACCCCTCCACTTT. This sequence encodes CASSREELSPLHF.

J is TRBJ2-7 and V is TRBV4-1; 7 positions match TRBD1. The CDR3 runs to 13 residues. The junction had 4 bases not matched to a gene; V was cut back by 4 bases and J by 4 bases. Germline CDR1 is MGHRA and CDR2 is YSYEKL. CDR3 loop: CASSLRTGYEQYF. The CDR3 DNA reads TGCGCCAGCAGCCTCCGGACAGGTTACGAGCAGTACTTC.

This rearrangement joins TRBV25-1 to TRBJ2-1, with D perhaps matching TRBD2 (6 bases). V was trimmed by 3 bases and J by 2 bases, leaving 20 bases between them. Germline V gene sequence: CDR1 MGHDK, CDR2 SYGVNS. CDR3 length equals 18 residues. For the CDR3, the DNA is TGTGCCAGCAGTGACGGACTACTACGGAGGGGTACCTACAATGAGCAGTTCTTC. Translation: CASSDGLLRRGTYNEQFF. Using reference TRBV25-1 and TRBJ2-1 for the parts outside the CDR3, the full variable domain is EADIYQTPRYLVIGTGKKITLECSQTMGHDKMYWYQQDPGMELHLIHYSYGVNSTEKGDLSSESTVSRIRTEHFPLTLESARPSHTSQYLCASSDGLLRRGTYNEQFFGPGTRLTVL.

This clonotype was seen repeatedly, ten times or more. CDR3 sequence (DNA): TGTGCCAGCAGCTTGGGGACTCTCTACGAGCAGTACTTC. This gives the protein CASSLGTLYEQYF. The V gene is TRBV7-9, the J gene TRBJ2-7; tentatively, D is TRBD2 (6 bases). Trimming removed 3 bases at V and 3 bases at J, with 9 bases between. The CDR3 extends over 13 amino acids. Germline assignment: CDR1 SEHNR and CDR2 FQNEAQ (reference sequence). The full variable domain, its missing parts supplied by reference TRBV7-9 and TRBJ2-7, is DTGVSQNPRHKITKRGQNVTFRCDPISEHNRLYWYRQTLGQGPEFLTYFQNEAQLEKSRLLSDRFSAERPKGSFSTLEIQRTEQGDSAMYLCASSLGTLYEQYFGPGTRLTVT.

The rearrangement joins TRBV5-1 to TRBJ1-2; D not resolved. There are 15 residues in the CDR3. The germline V gene has CDR1 SGHRS and CDR2 YFSETQ. Trimming cost V 0 bases and J 7 bases, with 16 bases left between them. The CDR3 DNA sequence: TGCGCCAGCAGCTTGGATCCAAACCCCCTCTGTGGCTACACCTTC. This translates into CASSLDPNPLCGYTF.

This rearrangement joins TRBV2 to TRBJ1-5; no definite D call. The V end lost 0 bases, the J end lost 0 bases, and 6 bases lay between the germline ends. Germline V CDR1 and CDR2: SNHLY, FYNNEI. This CDR3 is built from 15 residues. In DNA form, the CDR3 reads TGTGCCAGCAGTGAAGCACAAAATAGCAATCAGCCCCAGCATTTT. This encodes CASSEAQNSNQPQHF.

The gene calls are TRBV20-1 and TRBJ2-4; 11 bases agree with TRBD1. Germline V gene sequence: CDR1 DFQATT, CDR2 SNEGSKA (reference sequence). Unmatched junction bases numbered 5, after V lost 5 bases and J lost 2 bases. The CDR3 has 15 amino acids. CDR3 amino acids: CSARGQGASKNIQYF. CDR3 DNA sequence: TGCAGTGCTCGCGGACAGGGGGCCTCCAAAAACATTCAGTACTTC.

The chain combines TRBV6-2 or TRBV6-3 with TRBJ2-1; the match to TRBD2 covers 12 bases. Germline lookup yields CDR1 MNHEY and CDR2 SVGEGT. V was clipped by 6 bases and J by 7 bases; unmatched bases: 7. The CDR3 is 15 amino acids. The CDR3 protein is CASRTLAGGRNEQFF. The CDR3 DNA follows: TGTGCCAGCAGGACACTAGCGGGAGGTAGGAATGAGCAGTTCTTC.

The gene calls are TRBV30 and TRBJ1-2, with D unresolved. CDR1 is GTSNPN and CDR2 is SVGIG in the germline V gene (reference sequence). V lost 0 bases to trimming and J lost 2 bases, with 4 bases between them. The CDR3 runs 12 residues. For the CDR3, the DNA is TGTGCCTGGAGTGTTGTGAACTATGGCTACACCTTC. Translated: CAWSVVNYGYTF.

As regards this clonotype: Germline and junction disagree at one end, which may indicate a read error. This chain uses TRBV7-3 with TRBJ2-6; D is unresolved. The CDR3 is 14 residues long. Germline V gene lookup returns CDR1 SGHTA and CDR2 FQGTGA. The CDR3 here is CACRLDSGANVLTF. The CDR3 DNA sequence: TGTGCCTGCAGGCTGGACTCTGGGGCCAACGTCCTGACTTTC.

The rearrangement uses TRBV20-1 and TRBJ1-6; D possibly corresponds to TRBD1 (5 bases). The CDR3 runs to 15 residues. Between the trimmed V and J ends, which lost 0 bases and 10 bases, there was a span of 16 bases. The germline gives CDR1 DFQATT, CDR2 SNEGSKA (reference sequence). The DNA for the CDR3 is TGCAGTGCTAGAGATGTGGGGGGTTTCGTCTCACCCCTCCACTTT. Its protein is CSARDVGGFVSPLHF.

This clonotype was recorded a few times. The chain carries TRBV10-3 and TRBJ2-7; TRBD1 agrees at 8 bases. V trimming: 10 bases; J trimming: 5 bases; junction bases outside the gene matches: 4. The germline CDR1 and CDR2 sequences are ENHRY and SYGVKD. This CDR3 region has 11 residues. The chain's CDR3 is CATSDRDEQYF. CDR3 coding DNA: TGTGCCACTTCGGACAGGGACGAGCAGTACTTC.

The table lists this clonotype with a few counts. V and J are TRBV7-3 and TRBJ1-1; 7 positions match TRBD1. The germline V gene has CDR1 SGHTA and CDR2 FQGTGA. This CDR3 contains 14 residues. J was trimmed by 8 bases and V by 1 base; bases with no gene match: 7. CDR3 in DNA: TGTGCCAGCAGCTTAAGCTCGGGACAGAAAGAAGCTTTCTTT. Translation gives CASSLSSGQKEAFF.

This clonotype was counted a few times. V gene TRBV5-5 combines with J gene TRBJ2-5, with a possible D match to TRBD2 (5 bases). The CDR3 runs to 14 residues. Germline loops: CDR1 SGHKS, CDR2 YYEKEE (reference sequence). V lost 2 bases, J lost 5 bases, and 13 bases lay in between. For the CDR3, the DNA is TGTGCCAGCAGCTTCGGATACGGGGTGGAGACCCAGTACTTC. It translates to CASSFGYGVETQYF.

The CDR3 coding sequence is TGTGCCAGCAGTTACCGAGCGGCAGGGGGGGGAGATACGCAGTATTTT. Amino acid sequence: CASSYRAAGGGDTQYF. The chain has TRBV6-5 and TRBJ2-3; D is perhaps TRBD1 or TRBD2 (7 bases each). Looked up from germline, CDR1 is MNHEY and CDR2 is SVGAGI. V lost 2 bases and J 5 bases, leaving 17 bases between the germline ends. The CDR3 loop spans 16 amino acids.

With regard to this clonotype: A much bigger clone sits one base away, suggesting this may be a read error. The chain carries TRBV7-7 and TRBJ2-2; D is possibly TRBD1 (6 bases). The CDR3 runs to 15 residues. CDR1 SSHAT and CDR2 FNYEAQ come from the germline V gene (reference sequence). Here the CDR3 DNA reads TGTGCTAGCAGCTTGGGGGCAGGGTTCAGCGGGGAGCTGTTTTTT. Protein sequence: CASSLGAGFSGELFF.

The chain is built from TRBV5-1 and TRBJ2-1; TRBD2 agrees at 10 bases. The junction had 4 bases not matched to a gene; V was cut back by 0 bases and J by 4 bases. The CDR3 runs to 16 residues. Germline assignment: CDR1 SGHRS and CDR2 YFSETQ. The CDR3 protein is CASSLDPSGGYNEQFF. DNA for the CDR3: TGCGCCAGCAGCTTGGATCCTAGCGGGGGATACAATGAGCAGTTCTTC.

To note about this clonotype: A much larger clone sits a single nucleotide away, making a read error possible. This chain connects TRBV7-2 to TRBJ1-2; maybe TRBD1 (6 bases). Looked up from germline, CDR1 is SGHTA and CDR2 is FQGNSA. The germline V and J ends were trimmed by 1 base and 6 bases, with 15 bases remaining between them. The CDR3 has 15 residues. The CDR3 here is CASSLEGWGPHGYTF. CDR3 coding DNA: TGTGCCAGCAGCTTAGAGGGCTGGGGGCCCCATGGCTACACCTTC.